This T cell receptor (beta chain) emerged from a study of T cells in Graves' hyperthyroidism and ophthalmopathy (dated by TCRdb to the late 2010s). For the study in its entirety: Peripheral blood samples were taken at the time of initial diagnosis, prior to any treatment. To identify TCR V-J signatures that set the groups apart, the researchers used a discovery cohort of about a hundred patients, made up of 40 to 45 with Graves' ophthalmopathy and about 60 with stable Graves' hyperthyroidism. An independent validation cohort of some 18 hyperthyroidism patients and roughly 16 patients who later progressed to ophthalmopathy tested prospective prediction of ophthalmopathy. The approximately 100 discovery patients were randomly divided into training and test sets at a 7:3 ratio. The study also compared thyroid tissue and blood T-cell repertoires from five or six Graves' hyperthyroidism patients. After sampling, hyperthyroidism patients received methimazole starting at 30 mg daily, and ophthalmopathy patients received high-dose intravenous methylprednisolone. According to the paper, TCR Vbeta CDR3 sequencing was carried out on more than 120 peripheral blood samples, which came from approximately 43 ophthalmopathy, around 75 hyperthyroidism and about 17 progressor patients.

TCR beta CDR3 regions were amplified from RNA transcripts. A first-round RT-PCR of the TCR CDR3 used the HTBI primer set with the Qiagen OneStep RT-PCR kit. Libraries were constructed in a second round of multiplex PCR, after which size selection and purification were performed. The libraries were sequenced on an Illumina HiSeq2000 using paired-end 100 bp reads. The authors processed their data as follows. SOAPnuke was used to process the raw data, removing reads that contained adapters or uncalled bases, had a mean Phred below 15, or lacked an exact match to the constant primer or identifier. High-quality paired reads were merged with COPE v1.2.5, and unique nucleotide sequences were defined as clonotypes. MiTCR v1.1 was used to align clonotypes to the IMGT TRBV, TRBD and TRBJ reference segments. Analysis was restricted to V-J combinations with a frequency above 0.0001, which covered over 98% of repertoires. A TCS score was defined as the ratio of F50 (clonal expansion) to E x V (chaos), with BLOSUM62-based TCRdist applied between CDR3 peptides within each V-J. Welch's t-statistics and random forest reduced just over 500 V-J features to around 14, which were used in a naive Bayes classifier (R e1071). TCRdb reran the public reads through fastp at Q25 and MiXCR, keeping productive beta chains. Duplicate CDR3 protein sequences are folded into a single record with the most common DNA and genes. None of the V and J calls come from the authors' own analysis; TCRdb made them. Counted in this sample were 300,000 to 350,000 distinct CDR3 sequences; over 15% of them appeared once. The top ten clonotypes cover around 34% of the sample.

In its sample, this clonotype was seen many times. Its antigen is unknown. Per-base quality was not reported, and no clone a single base away is much larger than it. The paper as a whole reports these results and caveats: Most expanded thyroid clonotypes (frequency above 0.001) were also found in blood, which suggests that blood repertoires may mirror thyroid immune responses. A 13 V-J signature model separated ophthalmopathy from stable hyperthyroidism, with around 91% sensitivity and 81% to 83% specificity in cross-validation and 80%/75% in testing. Sample size was not statistically predetermined, and blinding of investigators to group allocation was not performed. In validation, the model predicted progression to ophthalmopathy a median of about 6.5 months before onset, with over 55% sensitivity and roughly 73% specificity.

A patient counted as having stable Graves' hyperthyroidism if no progression to ophthalmopathy occurred over 18 months of follow-up. The hyperthyroidism patients were between 18 and 65 years old and newly diagnosed, with a disease duration of less than 2 months. The study excluded patients with uncontrolled infections, other autoimmune diseases, pregnancy or lactation. Diagnoses were established on the basis of clinical symptoms, serum thyroxine and TRAb, thyroid ultrasound, and orbital computed tomography. PBMCs were isolated from about 9 ml of fresh peripheral blood by Ficoll-Paque density gradient centrifugation. Total RNA was extracted using Trizol reagent, and RNA quality was assessed on an Agilent 2100 Bioanalyzer. What was sequenced was blood. The receptor comes from a man aged 25-40 years with Graves' hyperthyroidism.

CDR3 region: CASSLYYTQYF. The nucleotides are TGTGCCAGCAGCCTCTACTATACGCAGTATTTT. The receptor chain draws on TRBV3-1 and TRBJ2-3, with no reliable assignment of the D segment. The CDR3 measures 11 amino acids from cysteine to phenylalanine. Left in the record is the CDR3 DNA by itself, 33 bases read in frame from the first base. Between the V and J ends, shortened by 4 bases and 7 bases respectively, the junction contains 6 bases. As encoded in the germline V gene (reference sequence), CDR1 is LGHDT while CDR2 is YNNKEL.